Reported below is one T cell receptor beta chain. Its antigen is unidentified. The data stem from a study of CD8+ T cells in alopecia areata. Findings and caveats of the study: It was lesional scalp, especially alopecia totalis/universalis, that showed higher clonality than normal scalp.

RNA was isolated and reverse transcribed to cDNA, the sequencing template. Only in-frame clones appear in the TCRdb table, and some are missing; sequencing was by immunoSEQ multiplex PCR. The sample includes around 20,000 clones, 60% to 70% of them seen just once. Sorting of CD4+ cells into CD25+CD127- cells (for four to six patients) was performed. V lost 6 bases and J 0 bases, leaving 7 bases between the germline ends. Germline V gene lookup returns CDR1 SGHVS and CDR2 FNYEAQ. The CDR3 extends over 13 amino acids. The sample was CD4+ Tregs sorted from blood. This clonotype was sampled from a human donor with alopecia areata. The chain joins TRBV7-6 to TRBJ2-3, with D possibly TRBD2 on 6 matching bases. The CDR3 DNA reads as TGTGCCAGCAGGCGGGGCAGCACAGATACGCAGTATTTT. As protein: CASRRGSTDTQYF.